One sample yielded the 18 T cell receptor beta chains listed below, sequenced in a study of control samples from healthy donors and cancer patients. Some clones are missing from TCRdb's copy, which holds only in-frame ones; the method was immunoSEQ multiplex PCR. The table has some 120,000 clones, approximately 90% seen once; the top ten hold roughly 8.6%. Specimen: blood. The receptors were gathered from a man younger than 30 in good health.

The V call is TRBV14, the J call TRBJ2-2; the D is unclear. This CDR3 comprises 17 residues. In germline, CDR1 is SGHDN, CDR2 FVKESK. V lost 5 bases and J 2 bases, leaving 18 bases between the germline ends. CDR3 nucleotides: TGTGCCAGCAGCTCTCTGTTGGGGAACTCAAACACCGGGGAGCTGTTTTTT. This translates into CASSSLLGNSNTGELFF.

V gene TRBV29-1 combines with J gene TRBJ2-3; D is unresolved. The V and J ends lost 6 bases and 5 bases respectively, with 6 bases between them. This CDR3 is built from 10 residues. Germline V lookup: CDR1 SQVTM, CDR2 ANQGSEA. The DNA of the CDR3 is TGCAGCGTATTCAGAGATACGCAGTATTTT. It is translated as CSVFRDTQYF.

As DNA, the CDR3 is TGTGCCAGCAATGGACAGGGGGCAATCGGGCAGTACTTC. It yields the protein CASNGQGAIGQYF. This chain joins TRBV6-5 and TRBJ2-7; TRBD1 matches 11 bases. Germline-derived CDR1 and CDR2 are MNHEY and SVGAGI. This CDR3 comprises 13 residues. Trimming cost V 7 bases and J 9 bases; bases outside gene matches: 8.

The chain uses TRBV20-1 and TRBJ1-5, with TRBD1 as a possible D gene (5 bases). V lost 3 bases and J lost 0, with 15 bases in between. This CDR3 has 16 residues. Germline CDR1 reads DFQATT; CDR2 reads SNEGSKA (reference sequence). CDR3 in amino acids: CSASGRDRYSNQPQHF. In DNA, the CDR3 is TGCAGTGCTAGTGGCAGGGACCGATATAGCAATCAGCCCCAGCATTTT.

The rearrangement uses TRBV6-5 and TRBJ2-1, with 8 nucleotides matching TRBD1. With V trimmed by 6 bases and J by 10 bases, 14 bases remained unmatched. CDR3 size: 15 residues. The germline V gene has CDR1 MNHEY and CDR2 SVGAGI. Here the CDR3 DNA reads TGTGCCAGCAGACATTCGGACAGGGTCGATTGGGAGCAGTTCTTC. Encoded protein: CASRHSDRVDWEQFF.

In its sample, this clone was seen once. The chain employs TRBV9 and TRBJ2-3, with a weak D call TRBD1 (5 bases). The CDR3 is made up of 14 amino acids. The germline CDR1 and CDR2 sequences are SGDLS and YYNGEE. With 3 bases removed from V and 2 bases from J, the gap between germline ends came to 10 bases. The CDR3 DNA follows: TGTGCCAGCAGCGGGGGCTTGGTCACAGATACGCAGTATTTT. Protein sequence: CASSGGLVTDTQYF. Variable domain in full (rest from reference TRBV9 and TRBJ2-3): DSGVTQTPKHLITATGQRVTLRCSPRSGDLSVYWYQQSLDQGLQFLIQYYNGEERAKGNILERFSAQQFPDLHSELNLSSLELGDSALYFCASSGGLVTDTQYFGPGTRLTVL.

The chain combines TRBV19 with TRBJ1-1; 10 bases align to TRBD1. The CDR3 spans 14 residues. In germline, CDR1 is LNHDA, CDR2 SQIVND (reference sequence). The junction had 4 bases not matched to a gene; V was cut back by 5 bases and J by 4 bases. CDR3 loop: CASSPGQGVTEAFF. In nucleotides, the CDR3 is TGTGCCAGTAGTCCCGGACAGGGGGTCACTGAAGCTTTCTTT.

The rearrangement joins TRBV3-1 (or the pseudogene TRBV3-2) to TRBJ1-1; TRBD1 agrees at 7 bases. Germline V gene lookup returns CDR1 LGHDT and CDR2 YNNKEL (reference sequence). This CDR3 comprises 15 residues. Trimming cost V 4 bases and J 5 bases; bases outside gene matches: 10. The CDR3 nucleotides are TGTGCCAGCAGCCCTACAGGGGAGCTCCTTACTGAAGCTTTCTTT. The encoded protein is CASSPTGELLTEAFF.

The chain recombines TRBV5-4 with TRBJ1-4; 8 nucleotides align to TRBD1. The CDR3 sequence is 14 residues long. V lost 4 bases, J lost 5 bases, and 4 bases stayed unmatched. Germline values: CDR1 SGHNT, CDR2 YYREEE (reference sequence). The CDR3 loop reads CASSEAGGNEKLFF. In nucleotides, the CDR3 is TGTGCCAGCAGCGAGGCAGGGGGCAATGAAAAACTGTTTTTT.

The rearrangement links TRBV12-3 or TRBV12-4 to TRBJ1-5; TRBD1 matches 7 bases. V shed 7 bases, J shed 4 bases, and the junction held 4 bases outside the gene matches. This CDR3 spans 13 amino acids. The CDR3 region is CASTRQGNQPQHF. The CDR3 bases are TGTGCCAGCACCCGACAGGGTAATCAGCCCCAGCATTTT.

This clone was picked up one time. V gene TRBV30 combines with J gene TRBJ2-5; 11 nucleotides line up with TRBD2. The CDR3 covers 15 residues. CDR1 and CDR2 (germline): GTSNPN, SVGIG (reference sequence). Trimming cost V 2 bases and J 4 bases; bases outside gene matches: 6. CDR3 residues: CAWSSSGGVGETQYF. For the CDR3, the DNA is TGTGCCTGGAGTAGTAGCGGGGGGGTGGGAGAGACCCAGTACTTC.

The V gene is TRBV19, the J gene TRBJ2-3; a possible D gene is TRBD2 (5 bases). Trimming removed 5 bases at V and 6 bases at J, with 15 bases between. This CDR3 region has 14 residues. In germline, CDR1 is LNHDA, CDR2 SQIVND (reference sequence). DNA of the CDR3: TGTGCCAGTAGTGCCGGTCCGGGGATTGATACGCAGTATTTT. Protein sequence: CASSAGPGIDTQYF.

V and J are TRBV5-1 and TRBJ1-1, with 12 bases aligning to TRBD1. The CDR3 has 16 amino acids. Unmatched junction bases numbered 2, after V lost 1 base and J lost 1 base. CDR1 and CDR2 (germline): SGHRS, YFSETQ. CDR3 DNA: TGCGCCAGCAGCTTGTGGGACAGGGGGCAGAACACTGAAGCTTTCTTT. This translates into CASSLWDRGQNTEAFF.

The gene calls are TRBV12-3 or TRBV12-4 and TRBJ2-7; D is possibly TRBD1 (6 bases). V lost 0 bases to trimming and J lost 9 bases, with 9 bases between them. This CDR3 is built from 12 residues. CDR3 region: CASSLAPGVQYF. The CDR3 DNA sequence: TGTGCCAGCAGTTTAGCGCCAGGGGTGCAGTACTTC.

This clone was recorded a few times. V and J are TRBV6-6 and TRBJ1-5, with 11 positions matching TRBD1. V gave up 5 bases and J gave up 1 base; unmatched junction bases: 7. The CDR3 consists of 17 residues. The germline CDR1 and CDR2 sequences are MNHNY and SVGAGI (reference sequence). The CDR3, as DNA: TGTGCCAGCAGTCTGGACAGGGGGCCTTCGAGCAATCAGCCCCAGCATTTT. Its protein is CASSLDRGPSSNQPQHF.

V is TRBV18 and J is TRBJ1-5; tentative D call: TRBD1 (6 bases). CDR3 size: 13 residues. CDR1 KGHSH and CDR2 LQKENI come from the germline V gene. Trimming removed 6 bases from V and 0 bases from J, with 6 bases in between. DNA for the CDR3: TGTGCCAGCTCGGACAGTAGCAATCAGCCCCAGCATTTT. It codes for CASSDSSNQPQHF.

The J gene is TRBJ1-2, the V gene TRBV10-3; D is unclear. From germline, CDR1 is ENHRY and CDR2 SYGVKD. V lost 0 bases to trimming and J lost 0 bases, with 14 bases between them. The CDR3 is 17 residues long. The CDR3 loop reads CAISESDGLWANYGYTF. The CDR3 DNA sequence: TGTGCCATCAGTGAGTCTGATGGTCTCTGGGCTAACTATGGCTACACCTTC.

This clone was seen a single time. The chain employs TRBV3-1 (or the pseudogene TRBV3-2) and TRBJ1-4, with a possible D match to TRBD1 (5 bases). V lost 4 bases and J 0 bases, leaving 12 bases between the germline ends. There are 16 residues in the CDR3. Germline assignment: CDR1 LGHDT and CDR2 YNNKEL (reference sequence). DNA of the CDR3: TGTGCCAGCAGCCGAGACAGATTCTCAACTAATGAAAAACTGTTTTTT. It is translated as CASSRDRFSTNEKLFF.